A selection of T cell receptor beta chains follows, all from one sample in a study of human T cells and chemical hapten exposure. MiXCR, applied by TCRdb to the RACE reads, yields one record per CDR3 protein. The sample has 35,000 or so distinct CDR3 sequences; 5% to 8% are singletons. This material consisted of whole blood, taken in connection with sensitization to the hapten diphenylcyclopropenone (DPC). These TCRs come from a woman under 40 with alopecia areata. Some clones in this sample may be carry-over from other donors' samples. Both conserved end residues are part of each CDR3. Fields, in order: D gene, V gene, clone size, J gene, CDR3 DNA, CDR3 protein. A D gene is named only where the DNA matches it firmly. Clone size appears in some rows only: once, few, many, or a class for an expanded clone.

.	TRBV24-1	many	TRBJ2-7	TGTGCCACCAGTCCAGGACCCGGGTACGAGCAGTACTTC	CATSPGPGYEQYF
.	TRBV14	.	TRBJ2-7	TGTGCCAGCAGCCAGGCAAGGTACGAGCAGTACTTC	CASSQARYEQYF
.	TRBV9	many	TRBJ2-3	TGTGCCAGCAGCCCGACTATAAGCACAGATACGCAGTATTTT	CASSPTISTDTQYF
TRBD1	TRBV6-2/TRBV6-3	.	TRBJ1-2	TGTGCCAGCAGGAGGACAGGGAGTTCTAATGGCTACACCTTC	CASRRTGSSNGYTF
TRBD1	TRBV12-3/TRBV12-4	many	TRBJ1-1	TGTGCCAGCAGTTTCAACAGGGACAGTTCCGCTTTCTTT	CASSFNRDSSAFF
.	TRBV6-1	few	TRBJ2-5	TGTGCCAGCAGTGTAAGCACGGAGACCCAGTACTTC	CASSVSTETQYF
.	TRBV4-1	medium-sized	TRBJ2-5	TGCGCCAGCAGCGCACAGGCCTTGCAAGGGACCCAGTACTTC	CASSAQALQGTQYF
.	TRBV20-1	few	TRBJ2-7	TGCAGTGCTAGAACCACCTACGAGCAGTACTTC	CSARTTYEQYF
.	TRBV2	many	TRBJ2-2	TGTGCCAGCAGTGACAGGGGTACGACCGGGGAGCTGTTTTTT	CASSDRGTTGELFF
.	TRBV6-2/TRBV6-3	many	TRBJ2-7	TGTGCCAGCACCCGTACAGGAAATGTCTACGAGCAGTACTTC	CASTRTGNVYEQYF
.	TRBV29-1	few	TRBJ2-1	TGCAGCGTTGAATGGCTAACCGGCTCTTATGGTGAGCAGTTCTTC	CSVEWLTGSYGEQFF
.	TRBV28	many	TRBJ2-3	TGTGCCAGCAGTTCAATACCGGGACCATTCTTTGATACGCAGTATTTT	CASSSIPGPFFDTQYF
TRBD2	TRBV12-3/TRBV12-4	medium-sized	TRBJ2-3	TGTGCCAGCACGTCTAGCGGTCTGGGGAGCACAGATACGCAGTATTTT	CASTSSGLGSTDTQYF
.	TRBV6-1	many	TRBJ1-1	TGTGCCAGCAGTTCCTACTTGACTGAAGCTTTCTTT	CASSSYLTEAFF
.	TRBV9	.	TRBJ2-1	TGTGCCAGCAGCGTAGAAGGGGAAGATGAGCAGTTCTTC	CASSVEGEDEQFF
.	TRBV20-1	many	TRBJ2-1	TGCAGTCCCTTCGGACTCAACAATGAGCAGTTCTTC	CSPFGLNNEQFF
.	TRBV6-5	few	TRBJ2-5	TGTGCCAGCAGTTACGCACCCCGTGCGACCAAGGAGACCCAGTACTTC	CASSYAPRATKETQYF
TRBD1	TRBV27	many	TRBJ1-1	TGTGCCAGCAGCCCAGACAGGGGGTTCACTGAAGCTTTCTTT	CASSPDRGFTEAFF
TRBD2	TRBV6-5	many	TRBJ2-1	TGTGCCAGCAGTTGGGGGACTAGCGGGGCCCTATACAATGAGCAGTTCTTC	CASSWGTSGALYNEQFF
TRBD1	TRBV2	many	TRBJ1-1	TGTGCCAGCAGTCCCCTAGGACAGGGGAGGGACGCTTTCTTT	CASSPLGQGRDAFF
.	TRBV12-3/TRBV12-4	.	TRBJ2-1	TGTGCCAGCACCACCCGGGCGGATAACAATGAGCAGTTCTTC	CASTTRADNNEQFF
.	TRBV3-1	many	TRBJ2-3	TGTGCCAGCAGCCAAGATCCCACCACAGATACGCAGTATTTT	CASSQDPTTDTQYF
.	TRBV12-3/TRBV12-4	many	TRBJ1-5	TGTGCCAGCAGTTTACAATTTAGCCTCAATCAGCCCCAGCATTTT	CASSLQFSLNQPQHF
.	TRBV20-1	.	TRBJ2-7	TGCAGTGCTAAACGGACGGGGGACTACGAGCAGTACTTC	CSAKRTGDYEQYF
.	TRBV20-1	.	TRBJ2-7	TGCAGTGCTAGTTTCGGCGGTACCTACGAGCAGTACTTC	CSASFGGTYEQYF
TRBD1	TRBV18	many	TRBJ1-5	TGTGCCAGCTCACCAACCCCGGGACAGGAGGAGCCCCAGCATTTT	CASSPTPGQEEPQHF
.	TRBV7-8	few	TRBJ2-7	TGTGCCAGCAGCTATGGACGGACCTACGAGCAGTACTTC	CASSYGRTYEQYF
.	TRBV12-3/TRBV12-4	many	TRBJ1-5	TGTGCCAGGGGTCCGCCTTGCGGGGGAAGGGATCAGCCCCAGCATTTT	CARGPPCGGRDQPQHF
.	TRBV28	many	TRBJ2-3	TGTGCCAGCAGTTTACCGGGAAGCACAGATACGCAGTATTTT	CASSLPGSTDTQYF
TRBD1	TRBV6-5	many	TRBJ2-1	TGTGCCAGCAGTTACTCTGACAGGGGGGCCTACAATGAGCAGTTCTTC	CASSYSDRGAYNEQFF
TRBD2	TRBV9	.	TRBJ2-5	TGTGCCAGCACCGGGACTAGCGGGGGGGCGGACCAAGAGACCCAGTACTTC	CASTGTSGGADQETQYF
.	TRBV20-1	many	TRBJ2-5	TGCAGTGCTAGAGATTTTTCGAGGGGGACAGAGACCCAGTACTTC	CSARDFSRGTETQYF
TRBD2	TRBV5-1	.	TRBJ2-3	TGCGCCAGCAGCGGGGGACTAGCGGGGGAGGATACGCAGTATTTT	CASSGGLAGEDTQYF
.	TRBV7-2	few	TRBJ2-7	TGTGCCAGCAGCTTAGGCTGGGATTTATATGAGCAGTACTTC	CASSLGWDLYEQYF
.	TRBV6-2/TRBV6-3	many	TRBJ2-3	TGTGCCACCACACCACTAGGACTCGATACAGATACGCAGTATTTT	CATTPLGLDTDTQYF
.	TRBV28	few	TRBJ1-4	TGTGCCAGCAACGGGGGAAATGAAAAACTGTTTTTT	CASNGGNEKLFF
.	TRBV18	.	TRBJ1-5	TGTGCCAGCTCACTAAACAGGGACAATCAGCCCCAGCATTTT	CASSLNRDNQPQHF
TRBD1	TRBV28	.	TRBJ1-6	TGTGCCAGCAGTCCTTTTAGACAGGGTAATTCACCCCTCCACTTT	CASSPFRQGNSPLHF
.	TRBV3-1	.	TRBJ2-1	TGTGCCAGCAGCCAAGCAGATAACTCCTACAATGAGCAGTTCTTC	CASSQADNSYNEQFF
.	TRBV24-1	many	TRBJ1-2	TGTGCCACCAGTGATTCAGGGGAAAAGAGGGATGGCTACACCTTC	CATSDSGEKRDGYTF
TRBD1	TRBV4-1	few	TRBJ1-1	TGCGCCAGCAGCCAGGGGACAGGGAAAGCTTTCTTT	CASSQGTGKAFF
.	TRBV20-1	few	TRBJ2-3	TGCAGTGCCGGTGGTGCCGGGGTATGGGATACGCAGTATTTT	CSAGGAGVWDTQYF
TRBD1	TRBV28	many	TRBJ2-7	TGTGCCAGCACCATGGGACAGGGTTTGTCCTACGAGCAGTACTTC	CASTMGQGLSYEQYF
.	TRBV5-4	many	TRBJ2-5	TGTGCCAGCAGCTTGGGGGGAGAGGAGACCCAGTACTTC	CASSLGGEETQYF
.	TRBV12-3/TRBV12-4	.	TRBJ1-2	TGTGCCAGCAGTTTTTCCCAGAGAGGCGACCCTAACTATGGCTACACCTTC	CASSFSQRGDPNYGYTF
TRBD1	TRBV28	many	TRBJ2-5	TGTGCCAGCGAACGGGACAGAAAAGAGACCCAGTACTTC	CASERDRKETQYF
.	TRBV6-2/TRBV6-3	few	TRBJ2-7	TGTGCCAGCAGCTACGGGACAATTTATTACGAGCAGTACTTC	CASSYGTIYYEQYF
.	TRBV27	.	TRBJ1-6	TGTGCCAGCAGTTTTGGGGGCCGTTCACCCCTCCACTTT	CASSFGGRSPLHF
TRBD1	TRBV7-9	.	TRBJ1-1	TGTGCCAGCAGCTTAGAGGTCTGGGGGACAGACAACACTGAAGCTTTCTTT	CASSLEVWGTDNTEAFF
.	TRBV3-1	many	TRBJ1-1	TGTGCCAGCAGCCAAGACAGGGGTCGCACTGAAGCTTTCTTT	CASSQDRGRTEAFF
.	TRBV18	.	TRBJ1-6	TGTGCCAGCTCACCTACAGTCTATAATTCACCCCTCCACTTT	CASSPTVYNSPLHF
TRBD1	TRBV18	.	TRBJ1-6	TGTGCCAGCTCGCCGGACAGGAAAAATTCACCCCTCCACTTT	CASSPDRKNSPLHF
.	TRBV5-1	.	TRBJ2-6	TGCGCCAGCAGCTTGGAAAGGCTGACAGGCTCTGGGGCCAACGTCCTGACTTTC	CASSLERLTGSGANVLTF
.	TRBV5-1	.	TRBJ1-1	TGCGCCAGCAGCTTGCGAAATAAGAACACTGAAGCTTTCTTT	CASSLRNKNTEAFF
.	TRBV6-2/TRBV6-3	.	TRBJ1-4	TGTGCCAGCAGTTCCTCTTATGGACGGTGGACTAATGAAAAACTGTTTTTT	CASSSSYGRWTNEKLFF
TRBD1	TRBV5-1	few	TRBJ1-4	TGCGCCACCCGGACAGGTCCCACGACAACTAATGAAAAACTGTTTTTT	CATRTGPTTTNEKLFF
.	TRBV5-5	many	TRBJ2-5	TGTGCCAGCAGCTTAGTTCTGGAGACCCAGTACTTC	CASSLVLETQYF
.	TRBV4-1	many	TRBJ2-1	TGCGCCAGCCTGGAGGTGGGCCAAAATGAGCAGTTCTTC	CASLEVGQNEQFF
.	TRBV29-1	few	TRBJ1-4	TGCAGCGTTGATGAGGGTCCCAGTAATGAAAAACTGTTTTTT	CSVDEGPSNEKLFF